Shown below are 20 T cell receptor beta chains from a single sample sequenced in a study of CD8+ T cells in alopecia areata. Following extraction, RNA underwent reverse transcription to cDNA, which served as the sequencing template. Sequencing used immunoSEQ multiplex PCR; TCRdb keeps in-frame clones, though not all of them. The repertoire holds some 130,000 clones, with more than 40% as singletons. Treatment here: oral pan-JAK inhibitor, 5-10 mg twice daily. The material sequenced was CD4+ T cells sorted from blood, taken at week 4, from a patient treated with tofacitinib. The receptors stem from a human donor with alopecia areata.

The CDR3 region is CASSVARTVYEQYF. The CDR3 DNA is TGTGCCAGCAGTGTGGCTAGGACTGTCTACGAGCAGTACTTC. The J gene is TRBJ2-7, the V gene TRBV2; D might be TRBD2 (5 bases). This CDR3 has 14 amino acids. CDR1 is SNHLY, CDR2 FYNNEI, per germline. V lost 4 bases and J 3 bases, leaving 13 bases between the germline ends.

The V and J genes are TRBV18 and TRBJ2-1; no definite D call. Germline V lookup: CDR1 KGHSH, CDR2 LQKENI. The CDR3 consists of 15 residues. V lost 3 bases and J 4 bases, leaving 13 bases between the germline ends. The CDR3: CASSPRQAPYNEQFF. CDR3 coding DNA: TGTGCCAGCTCACCTCGGCAGGCCCCGTACAATGAGCAGTTCTTC.

The chain couples TRBV27 to TRBJ1-2; the D is unclear. Trimming removed 6 bases at V and 8 bases at J, with 16 bases between. This CDR3 is 13 amino acids long. CDR1 and CDR2 from the germline V gene are MNHEY and SMNVEV (reference sequence). CDR3 nucleotide sequence: TGTGCCAGCAGCATGGCCCCTTATTGGGGCTACACCTTC. Its translation: CASSMAPYWGYTF.

The gene calls are TRBV30 and TRBJ2-7; D call uncertain. CDR1 and CDR2 from the germline V gene are GTSNPN and SVGIG (reference sequence). Trimming cost V 1 base and J 3 bases, with 4 bases left between them. This CDR3 contains 11 residues. CDR3 residues: CAWSGNYEQYF. Here the CDR3 DNA reads TGTGCCTGGAGTGGGAACTACGAGCAGTACTTC. The full variable domain, in which reference TRBV30 and TRBJ2-7 provide the parts outside the CDR3, is SQTIHQWPATLVQPVGSPLSLECTVEGTSNPNLYWYRQAAGRGLQLLFYSVGIGQISSEVPQNLSASRPQDRQFILSSKKLLLSDSGFYLCAWSGNYEQYFGPGTRLTVT.

V gene TRBV2 combines with J gene TRBJ2-1, with TRBD2 as a possible D gene (5 bases). The CDR3 extends over 12 amino acids. Germline V gene sequence: CDR1 SNHLY, CDR2 FYNNEI. V lost 6 bases to trimming and J lost 10 bases, with 13 bases between them. The CDR3 DNA follows: TGTGCCAGCAGCGGTGAGGGCTCCGAGCAGTTCTTC. Translation gives CASSGEGSEQFF.

The sample holds a few counts of this clone. V usage is TRBV10-3 and J usage is TRBJ1-5; no reliable D call. The CDR3 spans 12 residues. The V gene lost 3 bases and the J gene lost 9 bases, with 9 bases spanning the gap. Germline V gene data show CDR1 as ENHRY and CDR2 as SYGVKD. This chain's CDR3 is CAISDPPGPQHF. The CDR3, as DNA: TGTGCCATCAGTGACCCCCCGGGGCCCCAGCATTTT.

This sequence joins TRBV30 and TRBJ1-5; D unclear. The CDR3 has 15 amino acids. V was cut by 0 bases and J by 4 bases, with 13 bases left in between. CDR1 and CDR2 from the germline V gene are GTSNPN and SVGIG (reference sequence). The CDR3 coding sequence is TGTGCCTGGAGTGTACCCGTGGGAGCGAATCAGCCCCAGCATTTT. Its translation is CAWSVPVGANQPQHF. The full variable domain, with the rest looked up from reference TRBV30 and TRBJ1-5, is SQTIHQWPATLVQPVGSPLSLECTVEGTSNPNLYWYRQAAGRGLQLLFYSVGIGQISSEVPQNLSASRPQDRQFILSSKKLLLSDSGFYLCAWSVPVGANQPQHFGDGTRLSIL.

J is TRBJ1-6 and V is TRBV30, with 7 bases identical to TRBD1. Germline V lookup: CDR1 GTSNPN, CDR2 SVGIG (reference sequence). J was trimmed by 10 bases and V by 1 base; bases with no gene match: 4. CDR3 length: 13 residues. The CDR3 sequence is CAWSAQGQSPLHF. CDR3 in DNA: TGTGCCTGGAGTGCCCAGGGACAGTCACCCCTCCACTTT.

The chain joins TRBV6-5 to TRBJ2-3, with D unclear. The CDR3 has 12 residues. Trimming took 6 bases from V and 2 from J, leaving 6 bases between them. The germline gives CDR1 MNHEY, CDR2 SVGAGI. CDR3 loop: CASRANTDTQYF. Here the CDR3 DNA reads TGTGCCAGCAGGGCCAACACAGATACGCAGTATTTT.

CDR3 protein: CSVVWQGNMNTEAFF. The CDR3 DNA reads TGCAGCGTTGTGTGGCAGGGGAACATGAACACTGAAGCTTTCTTT. The V call is TRBV29-1, the J call TRBJ1-1; the D gene is possibly TRBD1 (6 bases). Germline V gene sequence: CDR1 SQVTM, CDR2 ANQGSEA. Trimming left V 4 bases short and J 0 bases short, with 15 bases between. This CDR3 contains 15 residues.

This chain joins TRBV4-1 and TRBJ2-7, with 8 bases matching TRBD2. Unmatched junction bases numbered 9, after V lost 4 bases and J lost 1 base. CDR1 and CDR2 from the germline V gene are MGHRA and YSYEKL. This CDR3 is built from 16 residues. CDR3 nucleotide sequence: TGCGCCAGCAGCCTAGCTCGGACTAGCCGATCCTACGAGCAGTACTTC. This encodes CASSLARTSRSYEQYF.

There are a few counts of this clone. The rearrangement joins TRBV5-1 to TRBJ2-3; TRBD1 matches at 9 bases. Germline CDR1 is SGHRS and CDR2 is YFSETQ. CDR3 size: 14 residues. The V segment lost 4 bases and the J segment 4 bases; nucleotides outside the gene matches: 4. The CDR3 sequence: CASSRDREADTQYF. For the CDR3, the DNA is TGCGCCAGCAGCCGGGACAGGGAGGCAGATACGCAGTATTTT. The full variable domain, its missing parts supplied by reference TRBV5-1 and TRBJ2-3, is KAGVTQTPRYLIKTRGQQVTLSCSPISGHRSVSWYQQTPGQGLQFLFEYFSETQRNKGNFPGRFSGRQFSNSRSEMNVSTLELGDSALYLCASSRDREADTQYFGPGTRLTVL.

This clone occurred a few times. The CDR3 DNA sequence: TGTGCCAGCTCACTAGCATTCGGTGGGGCCAACGTCCTGACTTTC. Its protein is CASSLAFGGANVLTF. The chain is built from TRBV18 and TRBJ2-6; D call uncertain. V was pared by 4 bases and J by 3 bases, with 10 bases between. The germline CDR1 and CDR2 sequences are KGHSH and LQKENI. There are 15 residues in the CDR3.

The V gene is TRBV30, the J gene TRBJ1-4; 8 bases match TRBD1. CDR1 and CDR2 (germline): GTSNPN, SVGIG (reference sequence). J lost 10 bases, V lost 0 bases, and 4 bases had no gene match. The CDR3 length is 13 residues. The CDR3 DNA is TGTGCCTGGAGTGTAGAACAGGGGGGAAAACTGTTTTTT. Translated: CAWSVEQGGKLFF.

The chain links TRBV13 to TRBJ2-1, with D possibly called TRBD1 or TRBD2 (5 bases each). Trimming stripped 1 base from V and 5 bases from J, with 15 bases between. Germline-derived CDR1 and CDR2 are PRHDT and FYEKMQ (reference sequence). This CDR3 contains 16 residues. DNA for the CDR3: TGTGCCAGCAGCTTAGACCGGGGCCCTCCCAACAATGAGCAGTTCTTC. This encodes CASSLDRGPPNNEQFF. Supplemented by reference TRBV13 and TRBJ2-1, the full variable domain reads AAGVIQSPRHLIKEKRETATLKCYPIPRHDTVYWYQQGPGQDPQFLISFYEKMQSDKGSIPDRFSAQQFSDYHSELNMSSLELGDSALYFCASSLDRGPPNNEQFFGPGTRLTVL.

This clone appeared many times. The chain employs TRBV7-9 and TRBJ1-1, with D possibly TRBD1 on 5 matching bases. Deletions cut 6 bases from V and 1 base from J, with 18 bases between. The germline gives CDR1 SEHNR, CDR2 FQNEAQ (reference sequence). The CDR3 sequence is 16 residues long. The chain's CDR3 is CASRGTRDRKNTEAFF. For the CDR3, the DNA is TGTGCCAGCAGGGGAACACGGGACCGCAAGAACACTGAAGCTTTCTTT.

The chain joins TRBV9 to TRBJ2-3, with D uncertain. The CDR3 consists of 13 residues. Trimming took off 4 bases at V and 5 bases at J, with 11 bases between the two ends. CDR1 is SGDLS, CDR2 YYNGEE, per germline. CDR3 loop: CASSLRPIDTQYF. The CDR3 nucleotides read TGTGCCAGCAGCTTAAGACCGATAGATACGCAGTATTTT.

Only a few counts were recorded for this clone. This rearrangement joins TRBV7-9 to TRBJ1-1; the D gene is possibly TRBD1 (6 bases). The CDR3 is 12 amino acids. V gave up 4 bases and J gave up 5 bases, with 8 bases separating them. Germline V gives CDR1 SEHNR, CDR2 FQNEAQ (reference sequence). The chain's CDR3 is CASSSQGTEAFF. The CDR3 DNA reads TGTGCCAGCAGCTCCCAGGGGACTGAAGCTTTCTTT.

The V and J genes are TRBV19 and TRBJ1-2; 9 nucleotides match TRBD1. This CDR3 region has 16 residues. Trimming took 7 bases from V and 2 from J; bases not matched to a gene: 11. Germline CDR1 and CDR2: LNHDA and SQIVND (reference sequence). The chain's CDR3 is CASTLHRDRVNYGYTF. CDR3 bases: TGTGCCAGTACCCTACACCGGGACAGGGTAAACTATGGCTACACCTTC.

The chain uses TRBV7-2 and TRBJ1-2; no firm D call. The CDR3 covers 14 residues. CDR1 is SGHTA and CDR2 is FQGNSA in the germline V gene. Trimming removed 1 base from V and 4 bases from J, with 10 bases in between. CDR3 protein: CASSLVTSPYGYTF. CDR3 sequence (DNA): TGTGCCAGCAGCTTAGTAACCAGTCCCTATGGCTACACCTTC.